This paragraph reports one T cell receptor (beta chain). This sample was taken from a study of tumor-infiltrating lymphocytes in primary liver carcinoma. Background on the study: The study enrolled male and female patients aged 30 to 69 years. Productive TCRbeta reads per sample were roughly 3.5 to 7.13 million, not differing by tissue.

Total RNA (approximately 500 ng) served as template for TCR beta cDNA synthesis primed by a constant-region primer. Slightly modified ARM-PCR with three nested multiplex PCR rounds yielded TCR beta libraries. Each of the first two PCR rounds ran approximately 10 cycles with TRBV1-TRBV30 forward and C-beta reverse primers. TCRdb re-derived calls from the multiplex PCR reads in MiXCR, one entry per CDR3 protein. The sample lists tens of thousands of distinct CDR3 sequences; more than 70% were seen once. Extraction of RNA together with DNA used about 17-31 mg of unsorted bulk tissue. CDR1 and CDR2 from the germline V gene are ENHRY and SYGVKD. CDR3 size: 15 residues. Trimming removed 11 bases at V and 2 bases at J, with 21 bases between.

The chain couples TRBV10-3 to TRBJ2-5; unclear D gene. The specimen sequenced was liver tumor tissue from sampling region 5. Subset: tumor region T5, tumor centre. The source is a woman in her twenties or thirties with primary liver carcinoma and hepatitis B virus infection. CDR3 nucleotide sequence: TGTGCCGTCGGTCAGTCGGCTACCAGACAAGAGACCCAGTACTTC. Translation gives CAVGQSATRQETQYF.